The present entry profiles one T cell receptor beta chain with its context. Its antigen is not known. Trimming took 3 bases from V and 5 from J; bases not matched to a gene: 7. This CDR3 spans 17 amino acids. Germline CDR1 reads SEHNR; CDR2 reads FQNEAQ (reference sequence). Libraries were prepared by immunoSEQ multiplex PCR; TCRdb keeps only in-frame clonotypes and omits some of them. The data hold some 1.5 million clones, with roughly 95% observed a single time. This sample was taken from a study of shared clonotypes between healthy human individuals. On the study more broadly: CD4 naive cells filled three plates per donor, CD4 memory three, CD8 naive two and CD8 memory one. Notes on the study in general: A small donor pool kept down the genetic and exposure-history diversity that was represented.

The source material was naive CD4+ T cells sorted from blood. As for subset: CD45RA+ positively selected. The rearrangement joins TRBV7-9 to TRBJ2-2; TRBD1 matches 12 bases. This receptor was taken from a man between 25 and 39 years old in good health. CDR3 nucleotide sequence: TGTGCCAGCAGCTTGAATGGGACAGGGGGCCGGACCGGGGAGCTGTTTTTT. Its translation: CASSLNGTGGRTGELFF.